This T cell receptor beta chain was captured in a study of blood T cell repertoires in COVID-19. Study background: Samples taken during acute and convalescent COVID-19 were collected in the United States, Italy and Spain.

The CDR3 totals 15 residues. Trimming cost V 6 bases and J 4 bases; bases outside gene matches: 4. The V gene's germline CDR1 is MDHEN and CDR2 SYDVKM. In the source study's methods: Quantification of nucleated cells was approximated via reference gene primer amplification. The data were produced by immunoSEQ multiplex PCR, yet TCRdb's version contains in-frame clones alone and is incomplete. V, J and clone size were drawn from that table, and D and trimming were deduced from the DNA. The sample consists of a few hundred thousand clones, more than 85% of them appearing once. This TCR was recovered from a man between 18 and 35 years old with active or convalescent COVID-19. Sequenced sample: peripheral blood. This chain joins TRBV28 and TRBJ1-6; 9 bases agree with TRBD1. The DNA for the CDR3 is TGTGCCAGCAGCCCGGGACAGGGTTATAATTCACCCCTCCACTTT. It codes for CASSPGQGYNSPLHF.